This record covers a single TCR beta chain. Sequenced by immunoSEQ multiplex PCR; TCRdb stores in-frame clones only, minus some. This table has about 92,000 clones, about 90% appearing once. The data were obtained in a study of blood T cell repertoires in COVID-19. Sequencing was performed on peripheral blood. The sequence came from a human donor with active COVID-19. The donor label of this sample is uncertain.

CDR3 coding DNA: TGTGCCACCAGCAGAGATCAGGGGGGTACAGCCTACAATGAGCAGTTCTTC. It translates to CATSRDQGGTAYNEQFF. The V call is TRBV15, the J call TRBJ2-1; possibly TRBD1 for D (7 bases). Trimming took off 0 bases at V and 2 bases at J, with 14 bases between the two ends. The CDR3 is 17 residues long. Germline V gene lookup returns CDR1 LNHNV and CDR2 YYDKDF (reference sequence). The full variable domain, its missing parts supplied by reference TRBV15 and TRBJ2-1, is DAMVIQNPRYQVTQFGKPVTLSCSQTLNHNVMYWYQQKSSQAPKLLFHYYDKDFNNEADTPDNFQSRRPNTSFCFLDIRSPGLGDTAMYLCATSRDQGGTAYNEQFFGPGTRLTVL.